The clone carrying this T cell receptor beta chain was seen more than once but under ten times. The sample belongs to a study of blood T cell repertoires in COVID-19. Background on the study: Specimens from acute and convalescent COVID-19 originated in the United States, Italy and Spain. The analysed material was cDNA or gDNA that came from T cells, B-cell-depleted T cells, or PBMCs.

In the source study's methods: Researchers report that nucleated cell counts were estimated from reference gene primer amplification. Assay used: immunoSEQ multiplex PCR; TCRdb lists only in-frame clones, some missing. For V, J and clone size, that table is used; D and trimming come from the DNA. The sample has about 120,000 clones; 78% are singletons. CDR1 is SGHKS, CDR2 YYEKEE, per germline (reference sequence). The CDR3 has 13 residues. V was pared by 3 bases and J by 4 bases, with 10 bases between. The receptor was isolated from a man in his sixties or seventies with acute or convalescent COVID-19. The chain uses TRBV5-5 and TRBJ1-2; a weak D match, TRBD1 (5 bases). Input material: peripheral blood. This chain's CDR3 is CASSSQAFYGYTF. For the CDR3, the DNA is TGTGCCAGCAGCTCACAGGCTTTCTATGGCTACACCTTC.